The 9 T cell receptor beta chains listed next were all sequenced from one sample in a study of cytomegalovirus exposure and HLA in healthy donors. A multiplex PCR was run with 60 Vbeta primers and 13 Jbeta primers. Sequencing was performed with immunoSEQ multiplex PCR; in TCRdb, only in-frame clones are kept and a portion is missing. The sample holds 100,000 to 150,000 clones, about 9.1% seen once. The sequenced sample was PBMCs. The receptors originated from a woman aged 40-49 years in good health and CMV-seropositive.

The V call is TRBV19, the J call TRBJ2-2; D not resolved. The germline gives CDR1 LNHDA, CDR2 SQIVND (reference sequence). The CDR3 has 12 residues. The V end was cut by 7 bases, the J end by 0 bases, with 3 bases between. CDR3 DNA: TGTGCCAGTACAGCGAACACCGGGGAGCTGTTTTTT. Translated, it gives CASTANTGELFF.

The chain links TRBV5-1 to TRBJ2-7, with TRBD1 matching 7 bases. The germline V gene encodes CDR1 SGHRS and CDR2 YFSETQ. CDR3 size: 14 residues. Germline trimming cut 4 bases from V and 2 bases from J; bases unmatched to any gene: 6. The CDR3 protein is CASSPQGTPYEQYF. The CDR3 DNA reads TGCGCCAGCAGCCCACAGGGGACCCCCTACGAGCAGTACTTC.

In its sample, this clone was seen a few times. The V gene is TRBV9, the J gene TRBJ2-7; TRBD1 matches 11 bases. The germline gives CDR1 SGDLS, CDR2 YYNGEE. This CDR3 has 15 residues. V was pared by 0 bases and J by 3 bases, with 2 bases of the junction left unmatched. The CDR3 DNA reads TGTGCCAGCAGCGTAGGGGACAGGGGGATCTACGAGCAGTACTTC. Protein sequence: CASSVGDRGIYEQYF.

The chain uses TRBV6-5 and TRBJ2-1, with D uncertain. Germline CDR1 is MNHEY and CDR2 is SVGAGI. V lost 9 bases, J lost 3 bases, and 12 bases lay in between. The CDR3 is made up of 13 amino acids. DNA for the CDR3: TGTGCCAGAGGAGAGGATGGCTACAATGAGCAGTTCTTC. Amino acids: CARGEDGYNEQFF.

The chain joins TRBV5-1 to TRBJ1-6, with 8 bases identical to TRBD1. Germline CDR1 and CDR2: SGHRS and YFSETQ. The CDR3 runs to 15 residues. V shed 3 bases and J 6 bases; nucleotides not matched to a gene: 5. In nucleotides, the CDR3 is TGCGCCAGCAGCTATAAACAGGGGGGTAATTCACCCCTCCACTTT. This sequence encodes CASSYKQGGNSPLHF.

The chain is built from TRBV2 and TRBJ1-2; D remains ambiguous. From germline, CDR1 is SNHLY and CDR2 FYNNEI. Trimming cost V 4 bases and J 2 bases, with 11 bases left between them. The CDR3 contains 14 residues. The CDR3: CASSGEGGNYGYTF. CDR3 coding DNA: TGTGCCAGCAGTGGCGAAGGCGGGAACTATGGCTACACCTTC. The whole variable domain, remainder taken from reference TRBV2 and TRBJ1-2, is EPEVTQTPSHQVTQMGQEVILRCVPISNHLYFYWYRQILGQKVEFLVSFYNNEISEKSEIFDDQFSVERPDGSNFTLKIRSTKLEDSAMYFCASSGEGGNYGYTFGSGTRLTVV.

The chain recombines TRBV7-8 with TRBJ2-2; D is unresolved. Germline CDR1 is SGHVS and CDR2 is FQNEAQ. The length of the CDR3 is 13 residues. Trimming left V 6 bases short and J 4 bases short, with 9 bases between. The CDR3 DNA reads TGTGCCAGCAGACCCGCTATCACCGGGGAGCTGTTTTTT. It encodes CASRPAITGELFF.

The V gene is TRBV19, the J gene TRBJ2-7; 9 positions match TRBD2. The germline gives CDR1 LNHDA, CDR2 SQIVND (reference sequence). The CDR3 runs to 14 residues. J was trimmed by 5 bases and V by 11 bases; bases with no gene match: 13. The CDR3 sequence: CACASGGGDNEQYF. As DNA, the CDR3 is TGTGCCTGTGCTAGCGGCGGGGGGGACAACGAGCAGTACTTC.

The rearrangement links TRBV2 to TRBJ2-2; D perhaps matches TRBD2 (7 bases). V lost 6 bases, J lost 3 bases, and 14 bases lay in between. CDR3 length: 15 amino acids. Germline V gene data show CDR1 as SNHLY and CDR2 as FYNNEI. The CDR3 protein is CASRRGAGDTGELFF. CDR3 nucleotides: TGTGCCAGCAGACGGGGGGCGGGGGACACCGGGGAGCTGTTTTTT. Based on the CDR3 plus reference TRBV2 and TRBJ2-2, the full variable domain is EPEVTQTPSHQVTQMGQEVILRCVPISNHLYFYWYRQILGQKVEFLVSFYNNEISEKSEIFDDQFSVERPDGSNFTLKIRSTKLEDSAMYFCASRRGAGDTGELFFGEGSRLTVL.